These 27 T cell receptor beta chains were all obtained from the same sample, sequenced in a study of cytomegalovirus exposure and HLA in healthy donors. The study ran its PCR with 60 Vbeta and 13 Jbeta primers. Assay: immunoSEQ multiplex PCR; the TCRdb copy retains only in-frame clones and omits some. The sample has 100,000 or so clones, around 76% seen once. Sequencing input: PBMCs. The receptors come from a man aged 35 to 55 in good health and CMV-seropositive.

V and J are TRBV28 and TRBJ2-1; 13 bases agree with TRBD2. Losses at the gene ends were 5 bases for V and 6 bases for J; bases not matched to a gene: 7. CDR3 length: 16 residues. Germline CDR1 is MDHEN and CDR2 is SYDVKM. CDR3 sequence reads: CASSPLLAGGLNEQFF. CDR3 nucleotides: TGTGCCAGCAGTCCCCTACTAGCGGGGGGGCTCAATGAGCAGTTCTTC.

The chain has TRBV29-1 and TRBJ1-1; tentatively, D is TRBD1 (6 bases). CDR3 length: 12 amino acids. Germline V gene lookup returns CDR1 SQVTM and CDR2 ANQGSEA. CDR3 in DNA: TGCCAGGGTTACAGGGTTCGGACTGAAGCTTTCTTT. It specifies CQGYRVRTEAFF.

The rearrangement links TRBV15 to TRBJ1-1; 7 bases map to TRBD1. The CDR3 length is 15 residues. The ends lost 0 bases at V and 3 bases at J; junction bases unmatched: 4. Germline V CDR1 and CDR2: LNHNV, YYDKDF (reference sequence). In nucleotides, the CDR3 is TGTGCCACCAGCAGAGATTCCAGGGGGGACACTGAAGCTTTCTTT. Residues: CATSRDSRGDTEAFF.

Concerning this clone itself: A read error may account for a junction end that differs from germline. The chain joins TRBV30 to TRBJ2-6; 7 nucleotides match TRBD1. The germline gives CDR1 GTSNPN, CDR2 SVGIG (reference sequence). This CDR3 is 19 amino acids long. The CDR3 region has the DNA TGTGCCTGGAGTACTGGCTCGGGACAGTTGGGGGCTGGGGCCAACGGCCTGACTTTC. This gives the protein CAWSTGSGQLGAGANGLTF. Filled out from reference TRBV30 and TRBJ2-6, the complete variable domain reads SQTIHQWPATLVQPVGSPLSLECTVEGTSNPNLYWYRQAAGRGLQLLFYSVGIGQISSEVPQNLSASRPQDRQFILSSKKLLLSDSGFYLCAWSTGSGQLGAGANGLTFGAGSRLTVL.

The chain recombines TRBV9 with TRBJ1-1, with a possible D match to TRBD1 (5 bases). V gave up 2 bases and J gave up 4 bases, with 9 bases separating them. CDR1 and CDR2 (germline): SGDLS, YYNGEE. The CDR3 has 13 residues. CDR3 DNA: TGTGCCAGCAGCGTGGGGAGGGGCACTGAAGCTTTCTTT. Protein product: CASSVGRGTEAFF.

J is TRBJ2-7 and V is TRBV25-1, with 11 bases matching TRBD1. Trimming cost V 1 base and J 5 bases; bases outside gene matches: 7. CDR1 and CDR2 (germline): MGHDK, SYGVNS. The CDR3 is 16 amino acids. As DNA, the CDR3 is TGTGCCAGCAGTGAATTGGGGACAGGGGGTCCGGACGAGCAGTACTTC. Its translation: CASSELGTGGPDEQYF.

The rearrangement joins TRBV30 to TRBJ1-3; no reliable D call. The germline V and J ends were trimmed by 7 bases and 4 bases, with 14 bases remaining between them. Germline CDR1 is GTSNPN and CDR2 is SVGIG (reference sequence). This CDR3 spans 13 amino acids. The CDR3 spells CALSGDLGNTIYF. CDR3 bases: TGTGCCTTAAGCGGGGATCTCGGAAACACCATATATTTT.

The V and J genes are TRBV6-1 and TRBJ2-7; TRBD1 is a possible D gene (6 bases). V lost 5 bases, J lost 3 bases, and 14 bases lay in between. Germline V gene data show CDR1 as MNHNS and CDR2 as SASEGT. The CDR3 runs to 14 residues. CDR3 sequence: CASSLQGEFYEQYF. The CDR3, as DNA: TGTGCCAGCAGTTTACAGGGTGAATTCTACGAGCAGTACTTC.

The chain has TRBV5-6 and TRBJ1-2; 7 bases match TRBD1. V shed 4 bases, J shed 4 bases, and the junction held 10 bases outside the gene matches. The germline V gene has CDR1 SGHDT and CDR2 YYEEEE. The CDR3 has 15 amino acids. As DNA, the CDR3 is TGTGCCAGCAGCCAACGACAGGGCCGGAGCTATGGCTACACCTTC. Protein: CASSQRQGRSYGYTF.

The rearrangement joins TRBV11-2 to TRBJ2-7; 9 nucleotides line up with TRBD1. CDR1 and CDR2 from the germline V gene are SGHAT and FQNNGV. The ends lost 5 bases at V and 1 base at J; junction bases unmatched: 6. The CDR3 spans 15 residues. The CDR3: CASSPSGTGSYEQYF. The CDR3 DNA reads TGTGCCAGCAGCCCGTCCGGGACAGGGTCCTACGAGCAGTACTTC.

V and J are TRBV19 and TRBJ2-1; 7 bases match TRBD2. V shed 8 bases, J shed 3 bases, and the junction held 7 bases outside the gene matches. Germline CDR1 reads LNHDA; CDR2 reads SQIVND (reference sequence). The CDR3 runs 14 residues. CDR3: CASGGGSVYNEQFF. In DNA, the CDR3 is TGTGCCAGTGGGGGGGGGTCTGTCTACAATGAGCAGTTCTTC. The variable domain in full, with the rest retrieved from reference TRBV19 and TRBJ2-1, is DGGITQSPKYLFRKEGQNVTLSCEQNLNHDAMYWYRQDPGQGLRLIYYSQIVNDFQKGDIAEGYSVSREKKESFPLTVTSAQKNPTAFYLCASGGGSVYNEQFFGPGTRLTVL.

This clone occurred once. The chain is built from TRBV5-1 and TRBJ2-7, with D possibly TRBD1 on 5 matching bases. This CDR3 region has 13 residues. V was trimmed by 4 bases and J by 6 bases, leaving 14 bases between them. Germline V gene sequence: CDR1 SGHRS, CDR2 YFSETQ. The CDR3: CASSLEQDVEQYF. The CDR3 region has the DNA TGCGCCAGCAGCCTGGAACAGGACGTCGAGCAGTACTTC.

The chain joins TRBV5-6 to TRBJ2-5, with 7 nucleotides matching TRBD2. Looked up from germline, CDR1 is SGHDT and CDR2 is YYEEEE. Germline trimming cut 4 bases from V and 4 bases from J; bases unmatched to any gene: 7. The CDR3 length is 14 residues. DNA of the CDR3: TGTGCCAGCAGCCAACTAGCGAACCCAGAGACCCAGTACTTC. Residues: CASSQLANPETQYF.

The rearrangement links TRBV7-8 to TRBJ2-6, with TRBD1 identical over 10 bases. Per the germline V gene, CDR1 is SGHVS and CDR2 is FQNEAQ. V dropped 4 bases and J dropped 14; count of bases not matched to a gene: 11. The CDR3 is made up of 15 amino acids. This CDR3 reads CASSSRTRTGGILTF. Here the CDR3 DNA reads TGTGCCAGCAGCTCCCGGACTAGGACAGGGGGAATCCTGACTTTC.

Turning to this clone: The germline gene is not matched at one end of the junction; a read error may be the cause. This rearrangement joins TRBV7-9 to TRBJ1-2; 9 bases agree with TRBD1. The CDR3 contains 14 residues. Germline CDR1 SEHNR, CDR2 FQNEAQ (reference sequence). CDR3 DNA sequence: TGTTCCAGCAGCCTTCGGGACAGGGACTATGGCTACACCTTC. Residues: CSSSLRDRDYGYTF.

V gene TRBV5-6 combines with J gene TRBJ2-2; TRBD2 might be the D (6 bases). The CDR3 runs to 14 residues. V lost 2 bases and J lost 7, with 12 bases in between. The germline V gene has CDR1 SGHDT and CDR2 YYEEEE. CDR3 residues: CASSFGGKGGELFF. In DNA form, the CDR3 reads TGTGCCAGCAGCTTCGGGGGAAAGGGCGGGGAGCTGTTTTTT.

The chain is built from TRBV11-2 and TRBJ2-3; possibly TRBD1 for D (5 bases). Germline CDR1 and CDR2: SGHAT and FQNNGV. V lost 4 bases and J lost 0, with 11 bases in between. CDR3 length: 15 residues. The CDR3 region has the DNA TGTGCCAGCAGCTCAGGGTGGGCGAGCACAGATACGCAGTATTTT. Its protein is CASSSGWASTDTQYF.

This clone appeared a single time. The chain has TRBV7-9 and TRBJ2-1; 7 bases are shared with TRBD2. Germline V gives CDR1 SEHNR, CDR2 FQNEAQ (reference sequence). There are 16 residues in the CDR3. V dropped 6 bases and J dropped 3; count of bases not matched to a gene: 11. The CDR3 region has the DNA TGTGCCAGCAGGCCACTCGCGGGGGAGTTCTACAATGAGCAGTTCTTC. Translating it yields CASRPLAGEFYNEQFF.

This chain links TRBV19 with TRBJ1-5, with D possibly matching TRBD1 (6 bases). The CDR3 covers 15 residues. CDR1 and CDR2 from the germline V gene are LNHDA and SQIVND (reference sequence). V was cut by 3 bases and J by 5 bases, with 14 bases left in between. As DNA, the CDR3 is TGTGCCAGTAGTATTGGACAGTCCCTTCATCAGCCCCAGCATTTT. Translated: CASSIGQSLHQPQHF.

This clone was seen only a few times. This sample includes further DNA sequences coding for the same CDR3. CDR3 DNA: TGTGCCAGCAGTTACGGACAGGGACTCTATGGCTACACCTTC. Its translation: CASSYGQGLYGYTF. This chain connects TRBV6-5 to TRBJ1-2; 8 bases line up with TRBD1. V lost 2 bases to trimming and J lost 4 bases; unmatched junction nucleotides: 3. The CDR3 has 14 residues. Germline-derived CDR1 and CDR2 are MNHEY and SVGAGI.

The J gene is TRBJ2-1, the V gene TRBV12-5; 8 nucleotides align to TRBD1. The V and J ends lost 6 bases and 3 bases, in that order; junction bases with no gene match: 7. The CDR3 totals 15 residues. Germline CDR1 is LGHNT and CDR2 is FRNRAP. The CDR3 region is CASGPGQGFYNEQFF. The CDR3 region has the DNA TGTGCTAGTGGCCCTGGACAGGGATTCTACAATGAGCAGTTCTTC.

The J gene is TRBJ1-1, the V gene TRBV6-5; TRBD1 aligns across 9 bases. This CDR3 comprises 11 residues. V trimming: 6 bases; J trimming: 8 bases; junction bases outside the gene matches: 1. Germline V gene data show CDR1 as MNHEY and CDR2 as SVGAGI. The CDR3 region has the DNA TGTGCCAGCAGCACAGGGGGCGAAGCTTTCTTT. This encodes CASSTGGEAFF.

Comment on this clone: One junction end disagrees with the germline gene, perhaps due to a read error. The chain carries TRBV18 and TRBJ1-2; 7 bases align to TRBD1. Germline-derived CDR1 and CDR2 are KGHSH and LQKENI. CDR3 length: 15 residues. This CDR3 reads CASSPPTGTNYGYTF. The CDR3 DNA follows: TGTGCCAGCTCACCACCGACAGGGACCAACTATGGCTATACCTTC.

The genes are TRBV4-1 and TRBJ1-2; 9 nucleotides agree with TRBD1. This CDR3 is built from 17 residues. Per germline, CDR1 MGHRA and CDR2 YSYEKL. Trimming at V came to 1 base and at J to 7 bases, leaving 13 bases not matched to a gene. CDR3: CASSQVLTGTGRGGYTF. CDR3 bases: TGCGCCAGCAGCCAAGTCTTGACCGGGACAGGGAGGGGTGGCTACACCTTC.

The chain uses TRBV6-5 and TRBJ2-2; a possible D gene is TRBD1 (6 bases). Germline CDR1 and CDR2: MNHEY and SVGAGI. CDR3 length: 14 residues. V was cut by 6 bases and J by 6 bases, with 14 bases left in between. The CDR3 DNA reads as TGTGCCAGCAGGGCAGACCAGGGGCCCGGGGAGCTGTTTTTT. It is translated as CASRADQGPGELFF.

The V and J genes are TRBV18 and TRBJ2-2, with 7 bases that match TRBD2. The CDR3 length is 16 residues. Germline assignment: CDR1 KGHSH and CDR2 LQKENI. V was clipped by 0 bases and J by 2 bases; unmatched bases: 3. CDR3 region: CASSPPGLSNTGELFF. The CDR3 DNA reads as TGTGCCAGCTCACCACCGGGACTATCAAACACCGGGGAGCTGTTTTTT. Full variable domain (remainder filled in from reference TRBV18 and TRBJ2-2): NAGVMQNPRHLVRRRGQEARLRCSPMKGHSHVYWYRQLPEEGLKFMVYLQKENIIDESGMPKERFSAEFPKEGPSILRIQQVVRGDSAAYFCASSPPGLSNTGELFFGEGSRLTVL.

The CDR3 coding sequence is TGTGCCAGCAGCTTAGCTCCAACAAATTCACCCCTCCACTTT. This encodes CASSLAPTNSPLHF. V gene TRBV7-9 combines with J gene TRBJ1-6, with no clear D. In germline, CDR1 is SEHNR, CDR2 FQNEAQ (reference sequence). V gave up 0 bases and J gave up 7 bases, with 7 bases separating them. The CDR3 totals 14 residues.